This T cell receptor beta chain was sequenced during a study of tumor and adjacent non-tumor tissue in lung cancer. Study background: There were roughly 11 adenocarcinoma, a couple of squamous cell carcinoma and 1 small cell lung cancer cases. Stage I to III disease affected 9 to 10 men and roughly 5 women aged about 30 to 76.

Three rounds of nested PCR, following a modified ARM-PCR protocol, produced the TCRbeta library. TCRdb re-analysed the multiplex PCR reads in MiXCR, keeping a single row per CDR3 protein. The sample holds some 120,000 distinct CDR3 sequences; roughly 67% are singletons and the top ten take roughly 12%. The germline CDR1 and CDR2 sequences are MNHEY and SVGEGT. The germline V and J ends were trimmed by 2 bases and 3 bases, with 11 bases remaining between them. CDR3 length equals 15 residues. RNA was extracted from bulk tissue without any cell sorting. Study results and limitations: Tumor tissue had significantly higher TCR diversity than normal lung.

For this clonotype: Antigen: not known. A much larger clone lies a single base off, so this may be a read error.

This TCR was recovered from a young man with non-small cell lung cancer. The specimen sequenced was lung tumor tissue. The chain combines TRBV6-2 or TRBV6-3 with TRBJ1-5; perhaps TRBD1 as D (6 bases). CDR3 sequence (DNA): TGTGCCAGCAGTTACGGGACATTCTCCAATCAGCCCCAGCATTTT. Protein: CASSYGTFSNQPQHF.